This T cell receptor (beta chain) was documented in a study of shared clonotypes between healthy human individuals. Clones were read by immunoSEQ multiplex PCR, and TCRdb kept only the in-frame ones, dropping some. The table shows over 950,000 clones, with roughly 80% occurring only once. General study findings and limits: Sharing across four donors was highest in naive CD4 (around 5%) and lowest in memory CD8 (roughly 0.4%).

Trimming at V came to 3 bases and at J to 2 bases, leaving 7 bases not matched to a gene. Germline CDR1 is MGHDK and CDR2 is SYGVNS. The CDR3 runs to 15 residues. On this clone: Its antigen is currently unknown.

The V gene is TRBV25-1, the J gene TRBJ2-7, with TRBD2 matching 7 bases. Specimen: memory CD4+ T cells from PBMCs. Subset noted: CD45RA-negative fraction. The receptor was isolated from a man younger than 30 in good health. Some clones in this sample may be carry-over from other donors' samples. CDR3 in DNA: TGTGCCAGCAGTGACGGTGGGACTAATCCCTACGAGCAGTACTTC. Translated: CASSDGGTNPYEQYF.